Following are 8 T cell receptor beta chains from one sample sequenced in a study of T cells in Graves' hyperthyroidism and ophthalmopathy. The TCR beta CDR3 regions underwent amplification using RNA transcripts as the source. The HTBI set primed first-round TCR CDR3 RT-PCR. From the multiplex PCR reads, TCRdb called clonotypes with MiXCR, one entry per CDR3 protein. The profile shows 300,000 to 450,000 distinct CDR3 sequences, about 14% of them singletons. The specimen sequenced was blood. The receptors originated from a woman in her fifties or sixties with Graves' hyperthyroidism.

This clonotype was counted ten times or more. The gene calls are TRBV6-5 and TRBJ2-3; TRBD2 aligns across 14 bases. This CDR3 region has 21 residues. The germline gives CDR1 MNHEY, CDR2 SVGAGI. Germline trimming cut 2 bases from V and 1 base from J; bases unmatched to any gene: 14. This CDR3 is CASSYLSVGLAGGLGTDTQYF. The DNA of the CDR3 is TGTGCCAGCAGTTACCTGAGCGTCGGACTAGCGGGAGGCCTTGGCACAGATACGCAGTATTTT.

This clonotype came up many times. V and J are TRBV7-9 and TRBJ2-3; possibly TRBD1 for D (5 bases). Germline lookup yields CDR1 SEHNR and CDR2 FQNEAQ (reference sequence). V was shortened by 8 bases and J by 2 bases, with 14 bases between the two germline ends. The CDR3 spans 14 residues. The CDR3: CASRVVGDTDTQYF. In DNA form, the CDR3 reads TGTGCCAGCCGTGTAGTAGGGGACACAGATACGCAGTATTTT.

This clonotype has ten or more counts. The chain links TRBV7-3 to TRBJ2-1; TRBD2 matches 7 bases. V lost 5 bases and J lost 3; bases outside the gene matches: 4. The CDR3 is 14 residues long. Germline values: CDR1 SGHTA, CDR2 FQGTGA. CDR3 nucleotides: TGTGCCAGCAGCCAGCGGGGTTACTACAATGAGCAGTTCTTC. This gives the protein CASSQRGYYNEQFF.

This clonotype appeared a few times. This rearrangement joins TRBV6-1 to TRBJ2-1; 7 bases line up with TRBD1. The J segment lost 2 bases and the V segment lost 4 bases, leaving 5 bases of the junction unmatched. There are 15 residues in the CDR3. CDR1 is MNHNS, CDR2 SASEGT, per germline. The CDR3 region is CASSVNRGTYNEQFF. For the CDR3, the DNA is TGTGCCAGCAGTGTTAACAGGGGCACCTACAATGAGCAGTTCTTC.

The chain employs TRBV29-1 and TRBJ2-3; D perhaps matches TRBD2 (6 bases). V was pared by 3 bases and J by 5 bases, with 12 bases between. Per germline, CDR1 SQVTM and CDR2 ANQGSEA. This CDR3 spans 13 amino acids. The CDR3 reads CSVDPREEDTQYF. The CDR3 nucleotides read TGCAGCGTTGATCCCAGGGAGGAAGATACGCAGTATTTT.

This clonotype was seen repeatedly, ten times or more. The gene calls are TRBV12-3 or TRBV12-4 and TRBJ2-3, with D unclear. This CDR3 has 13 residues. With 3 bases removed from V and 4 bases from J, the gap between germline ends came to 8 bases. CDR3 DNA sequence: TGTGCCAGCAGTTTCAGTTGGGCAGATACGCAGTATTTT. Translating it yields CASSFSWADTQYF.

A few counts support this clonotype. The chain combines TRBV9 with TRBJ2-7; tentative D call: TRBD1 (5 bases). This CDR3 has 16 residues. Germline CDR1 reads SGDLS; CDR2 reads YYNGEE. The V gene lost 1 base and the J gene lost 3 bases, with 17 bases spanning the gap. The CDR3 reads CASSVSGAEYYYEQYF. In DNA, the CDR3 is TGTGCCAGCAGCGTAAGTGGGGCAGAGTACTACTACGAGCAGTACTTC.

This clonotype was counted many times. The chain joins TRBV11-2 to TRBJ1-1; 11 nucleotides match TRBD1. Germline V gives CDR1 SGHAT, CDR2 FQNNGV. V lost 5 bases and J lost 3; bases outside the gene matches: 8. The CDR3 length is 16 residues. CDR3 sequence (DNA): TGTGCCAGCAGCCCAGGGGACAGGGGGACGGACACTGAAGCTTTCTTT. Protein sequence: CASSPGDRGTDTEAFF.